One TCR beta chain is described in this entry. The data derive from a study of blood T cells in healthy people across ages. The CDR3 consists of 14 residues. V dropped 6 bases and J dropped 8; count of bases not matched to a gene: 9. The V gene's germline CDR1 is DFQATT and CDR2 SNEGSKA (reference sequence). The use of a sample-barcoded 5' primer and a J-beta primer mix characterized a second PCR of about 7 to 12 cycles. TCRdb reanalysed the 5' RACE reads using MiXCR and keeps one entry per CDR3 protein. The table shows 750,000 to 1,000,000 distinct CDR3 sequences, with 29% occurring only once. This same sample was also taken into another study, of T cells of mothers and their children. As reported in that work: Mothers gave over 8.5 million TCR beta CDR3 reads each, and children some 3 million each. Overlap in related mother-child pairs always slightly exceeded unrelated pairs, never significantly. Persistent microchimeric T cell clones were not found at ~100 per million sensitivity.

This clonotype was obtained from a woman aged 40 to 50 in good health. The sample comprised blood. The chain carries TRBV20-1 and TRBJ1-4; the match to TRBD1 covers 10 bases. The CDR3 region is CSAASGTGVEKLFF. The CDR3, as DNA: TGCAGTGCCGCCTCCGGGACAGGGGTAGAAAAACTGTTTTTT.